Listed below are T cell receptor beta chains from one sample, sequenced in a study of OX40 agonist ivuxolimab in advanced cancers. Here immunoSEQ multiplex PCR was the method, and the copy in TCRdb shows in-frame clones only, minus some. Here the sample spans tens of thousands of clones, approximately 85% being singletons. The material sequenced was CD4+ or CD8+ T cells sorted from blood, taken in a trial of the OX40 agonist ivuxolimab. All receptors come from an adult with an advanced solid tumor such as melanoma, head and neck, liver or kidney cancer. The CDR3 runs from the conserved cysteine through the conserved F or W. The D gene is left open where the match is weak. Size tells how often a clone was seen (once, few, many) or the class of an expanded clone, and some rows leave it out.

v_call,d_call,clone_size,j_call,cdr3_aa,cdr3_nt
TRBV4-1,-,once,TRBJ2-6,CASSLGVGSGANVLTF,TGCGCCAGCAGCCTGGGGGTCGGCTCTGGGGCCAACGTCCTGACTTTC
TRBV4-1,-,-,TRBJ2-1,CASSQSDSAYYNEQFF,TGCGCCAGCAGCCAAAGCGACAGTGCTTACTACAATGAGCAGTTCTTC
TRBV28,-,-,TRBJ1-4,CASSFPGRGDNEKLFF,TGTGCCAGCAGTTTTCCCGGCAGGGGAGATAATGAAAAACTGTTTTTT
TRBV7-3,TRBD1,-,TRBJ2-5,CASSLQGGPETQYF,TGTGCCAGCAGCTTGCAAGGGGGCCCAGAGACCCAGTACTTC
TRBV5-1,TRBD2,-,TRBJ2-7,CASSGGETYEQYF,TGCGCCAGCAGCGGGGGGGAGACCTACGAGCAGTACTTC
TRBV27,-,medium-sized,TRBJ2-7,CASSSRRTRQATYEQYF,TGTGCCAGCAGTTCTCGCCGGACCCGACAGGCAACATACGAGCAGTACTTC
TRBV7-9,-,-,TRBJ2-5,CASSPRRISRETQYF,TGTGCCAGCAGCCCTCGGCGAATCTCCCGGGAGACCCAGTACTTC
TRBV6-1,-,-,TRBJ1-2,CASSQGTDYGYTF,TGTGCCAGCAGTCAGGGGACGGACTATGGCTACACCTTC
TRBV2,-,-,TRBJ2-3,CASRGSGSLGDTQYF,TGTGCCAGCAGAGGAAGTGGTTCGCTAGGAGATACGCAGTATTTT
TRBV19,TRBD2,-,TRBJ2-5,CASSIAGLATVEETQYF,TGTGCCAGTAGTATCGCGGGACTAGCGACAGTAGAAGAGACCCAGTACTTC
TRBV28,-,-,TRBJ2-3,CASSLFEGVTDTQYF,TGTGCCAGCAGTTTATTCGAGGGAGTGACAGATACGCAGTATTTT
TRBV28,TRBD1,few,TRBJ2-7,CASTSNRQGLVEQYF,TGTGCCAGCACCTCCAACCGACAGGGGTTGGTCGAGCAGTACTTC
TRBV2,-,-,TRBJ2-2,CASSELANTGELFF,TGTGCCAGCAGTGAACTGGCGAACACCGGGGAGCTGTTTTTT
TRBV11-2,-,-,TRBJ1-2,CASSLDLTTPGYTF,TGTGCCAGCAGCTTAGATCTGACAACGCCTGGCTACACCTTC
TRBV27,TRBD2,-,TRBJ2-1,CASCLAGEYNEQFF,TGTGCCAGCTGCCTAGCGGGGGAATACAATGAGCAGTTCTTC
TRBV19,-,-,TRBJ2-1,CASMATTYNEQFF,TGTGCCAGTATGGCTACTACCTACAATGAGCAGTTCTTC
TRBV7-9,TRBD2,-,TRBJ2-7,CASSPQGGFDEQYF,TGTGCCAGCAGCCCCCAGGGAGGGTTCGACGAGCAGTACTTC